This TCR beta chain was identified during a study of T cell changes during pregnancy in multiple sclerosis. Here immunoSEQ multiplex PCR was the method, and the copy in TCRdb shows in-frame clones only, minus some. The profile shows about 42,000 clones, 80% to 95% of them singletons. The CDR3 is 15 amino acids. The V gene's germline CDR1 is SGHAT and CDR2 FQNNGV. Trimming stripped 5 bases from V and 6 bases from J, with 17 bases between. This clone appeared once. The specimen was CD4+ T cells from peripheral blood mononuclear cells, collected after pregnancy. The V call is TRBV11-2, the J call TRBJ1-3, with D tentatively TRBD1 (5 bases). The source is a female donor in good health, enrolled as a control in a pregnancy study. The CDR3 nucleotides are TGTGCCAGCAGCAGAAACACAGGACGCGTAAACACCATATATTTT. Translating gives CASSRNTGRVNTIYF. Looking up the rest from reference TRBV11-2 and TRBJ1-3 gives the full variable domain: EAGVAQSPRYKIIEKRQSVAFWCNPISGHATLYWYQQILGQGPKLLIQFQNNGVVDDSQLPKDRFSAERLKGVDSTLKIQPAKLEDSAVYLCASSRNTGRVNTIYFGEGSWLTVV.